This T cell receptor beta chain derives from a study of T cell responses to AZD1222 COVID-19 vaccine (dated by TCRdb to the early 2020s). Study-wide context: AZD1222 recipients with second doses at about 4 weeks or about 12 weeks were pooled, because spike-specific TCR depth and breadth did not differ between schedules. A total of 233 trial participants underwent TCR sequencing, of whom 207 received two doses of AZD1222 and about 25 received two doses of the MenACWY control vaccine. Enrollment into the trials was organized by age into subgroups of 18-55, 56-69 and 70-plus years, and those subgroups contained approximately 160, 26 and 62 TCR-sequenced participants, respectively. Results the study describes overall, beyond this receptor: Because no samples from the day 14 peak response were available, repertoires could be characterized only after the peak T cell response. The 56-69-year group was small, and its depth increase did not reach significance, likely because of low power. Conclusions about previously exposed vaccinees were limited because only 5 or 6 AZD1222 recipients were SARS-CoV-2 seropositive at baseline. Reportedly, close to half of the unique spike-specific TCRs recognized epitopes lying outside the regions that are mutated in the B.1.351 and B.1.1.7 variants. After two AZD1222 doses, spike-specific TCR breadth and depth were significantly higher than at day 0 and than in MenACWY recipients. CD4 TCRs associated with the vaccine covered the entire spike protein, and the dominant responses were in regions 160-218 and 743-854. Most participants were white British and females outnumbered males, and the authors suggested that clonal diversity may have been underestimated.

CDR1 and CDR2 (SGHRS, YFSETQ) derive from the germline V gene. Cut back by 0 bases and 9 bases, the V and J ends lie 10 bases apart. The CDR3 starts with the cysteine, ends with the phenylalanine, and has 13 residues. Just CDR3 DNA is preserved here, 39 bases in frame from base 1. The CDR3 regions of human TCRbeta chains were analyzed by immunosequencing. From the authors' description of their analysis: Repertoire TCRs were checked for matches against a reference library of SARS-CoV-2-specific TCRs that had been generated using the MIRA antigen-specificity platform. Breadth meant the fraction of unique TCRs that were SARS-CoV-2-associated, whereas depth meant the fraction of total T cells that were SARS-CoV-2-associated. Using the MIRA data, each spike-specific TCR was assigned both to the spike region to which the TCR was reactive and to a CD4 or CD8 class. Log10-transformed breadth and depth values were compared by one-way ANOVA with Sidak's multiple comparisons tests. TCRdb retrieved this table from immuneACCESS and kept in-frame rearrangements only. Not all clones are present; in checked studies, unresolved V genes account for under half, and no reason is known for the remainder. V, J and clone size are taken as reported in that table, and D and trimming were inferred from the DNA itself. In this sample the table shows 250,000 or so clones, more than 85% of which occur a single time. The top ten constitute about 0.5% of the sample.

Worth noting for this clone: Its antigen target is currently unknown. Base qualities are not provided; no much larger clone lies one nucleotide away.

Taken with the paper, the label for time point translates to: baseline before first vaccination. Samples from vaccinated people were obtained from the UK trials COV001 and COV002, which included a single-blind randomized controlled phase 2/3 trial of AZD1222 (ChAdOx1 nCoV-19) in healthy adults. Trial participant PBMC samples were collected at day 0 and day 28 after the second dose for TCRbeta chain sequencing. This clonotype was sampled from an adult in good health. Sequenced here: peripheral blood, sampled on day 0 of AZD1222 vaccination. Recombination linked TRBV5-1 to TRBJ2-1, with the D gene tentatively TRBD1 or TRBD2, based on 5 matching bases in each. The DNA sequence is given as TGCGCCAGCAGCTTGGTGGGGGATGCTGAGCAGTTCTTC. Its amino acids are CASSLVGDAEQFF.